Listed here is a single TCR beta chain. The antigen is not known. This sample is drawn from a study of CD4 T cells in relation to SARS-CoV-2 and coronaviruses. Trimming took off 2 bases at V and 5 bases at J, with 11 bases between the two ends. Germline loops: CDR1 SGHRS, CDR2 YFSETQ. The CDR3 consists of 13 residues. Libraries were prepared by immunoSEQ multiplex PCR; TCRdb keeps only in-frame clonotypes and omits some of them. Of over 15,000 clones in the sample, around 77% were seen once. CD4+ T cells from unexposed donors were obtained before the COVID-19 pandemic (2011-2018). CD4+ T cells were isolated from the cells after around eleven days of culture.

This TCR derives from a human donor in good health. What was sequenced was CD4+ T cells from PBMCs, cultured in vitro. This rearrangement joins TRBV5-1 to TRBJ2-7; tentative D call: TRBD1 (6 bases). The CDR3 here is CASSFAGENEQYF. The CDR3 DNA sequence: TGCGCCAGCAGCTTTGCAGGGGAGAACGAGCAGTACTTC.